These 8 T cell receptor beta chains came from one sample sequenced in a study of blood T cell repertoires in COVID-19. Clones were sequenced by immunoSEQ multiplex PCR, and TCRdb holds only the in-frame ones, with some missing. Among 200,000 or so clones, about nine tenths were seen once, and the ten largest hold 2.1%. Specimen: peripheral blood. These receptors were collected from a man between 65 and 85 years old with active or convalescent COVID-19.

The J gene is TRBJ1-2, the V gene TRBV4-3, with TRBD1 matching 8 bases. This CDR3 has 17 amino acids. The junction had 13 bases not matched to a gene; V was cut back by 1 base and J by 6 bases. Germline CDR1 and CDR2: LGHNA and YSLEER. CDR3 nucleotide sequence: TGCGCCAGCAGCCAAGTAGAGCAGGGGGCGATCCGGGATGGCTACACCTTC. It yields the protein CASSQVEQGAIRDGYTF.

The genes are TRBV25-1 and TRBJ1-4; 9 nucleotides match TRBD1. From germline, CDR1 is MGHDK and CDR2 SYGVNS. V shed 4 bases and J 7 bases; nucleotides not matched to a gene: 4. CDR3 length: 14 amino acids. The CDR3 nucleotides read TGTGCCAGCAGTGCCACAGGGGGCACTGAAAAACTGTTTTTT. It specifies CASSATGGTEKLFF.

The chain uses TRBV28 and TRBJ2-7, with TRBD1 identical over 12 bases. The J segment lost 5 bases and the V segment lost 2 bases, leaving 10 bases of the junction unmatched. Germline CDR1 is MDHEN and CDR2 is SYDVKM. The CDR3 is 17 residues long. This CDR3 is CASSLSLGQGAQNEQYF. The CDR3 DNA reads TGTGCCAGCAGTTTAAGTCTGGGACAGGGGGCGCAGAACGAGCAGTACTTC.

The table lists this clone with a count of one. The chain employs TRBV29-1 and TRBJ1-2; TRBD1 aligns across 8 bases. V shed 4 bases, J shed 8 bases, and the junction held 9 bases outside the gene matches. The CDR3 is 13 amino acids. The germline V gene encodes CDR1 SQVTM and CDR2 ANQGSEA. In DNA form, the CDR3 reads TGCAGCGTTGGGGACAGGCGTGTCTCGGGCTACACCTTC. Its protein is CSVGDRRVSGYTF. The whole variable domain, filled in from reference TRBV29-1 and TRBJ1-2, reads SAVISQKPSRDICQRGTSLTIQCQVDSQVTMMFWYRQQPGQSLTLIATANQGSEATYESGFVIDKFPISRPNLTFSTLTVSNMSPEDSSIYLCSVGDRRVSGYTFGSGTRLTVV.

The chain uses TRBV7-8 and TRBJ2-5, with D uncertain. The CDR3 consists of 11 residues. The germline V gene has CDR1 SGHVS and CDR2 FQNEAQ. Between the trimmed V and J ends, which lost 5 bases and 9 bases, there was a span of 10 bases. The CDR3 DNA reads TGTGCCAGCAGCACCCCGTCGGCCCAGTACTTC. Protein product: CASSTPSAQYF.

This clone has more than one count but fewer than ten. The gene calls are TRBV5-6 and TRBJ1-5; 8 positions match TRBD1. Per the germline V gene, CDR1 is SGHDT and CDR2 is YYEEEE. J was trimmed by 0 bases and V by 4 bases; bases with no gene match: 3. The CDR3 spans 15 residues. The CDR3 nucleotides read TGTGCCAGCAGCAGACAGGGGTATAGCAATCAGCCCCAGCATTTT. Its protein is CASSRQGYSNQPQHF.

The V and J genes are TRBV18 and TRBJ1-5; 10 bases map to TRBD1. Losses at the gene ends were 0 bases for V and 6 bases for J; bases not matched to a gene: 2. CDR3 length equals 15 residues. Germline lookup yields CDR1 KGHSH and CDR2 LQKENI. The CDR3 nucleotides read TGTGCCAGCTCACCACCGGGACAGGGGCCTCAGCCCCAGCATTTT. Translated: CASSPPGQGPQPQHF.

The CDR3 spells CASSLPWAGGYEQYF. The CDR3 nucleotides read TGTGCCAGCAGCTTACCTTGGGCCGGGGGCTACGAGCAGTACTTC. The chain carries TRBV11-2 and TRBJ2-7; possibly TRBD2 for D (6 bases). The length of the CDR3 is 15 residues. Germline V CDR1 and CDR2: SGHAT, FQNNGV. Trimming removed 2 bases from V and 3 bases from J, with 14 bases in between.